These 13 T cell receptor beta chains share one sample of origin, sequenced in a study of beta chain features in type 1 diabetes. Reverse transcription of all isolated RNA meant that expressed TCRB transcripts were sequenced. Assay used: immunoSEQ multiplex PCR; TCRdb lists only in-frame clones, some missing. The sample records about 900,000 clones, about a sixth being singletons. The specimen was naive CD4+ T cells from blood. These receptors were obtained from a young woman in good health.

This clone appeared a few times. The CDR3 DNA reads as TGCGCCAGCAGCTTGGGAAGGACTAGTTCATCCCAAGAGACCCAGTACTTC. Protein sequence: CASSLGRTSSSQETQYF. This chain joins TRBV5-1 and TRBJ2-5; 7 bases fit TRBD2. V lost 0 bases and J lost 1; bases outside the gene matches: 9. This CDR3 contains 17 residues. Germline V gene lookup returns CDR1 SGHRS and CDR2 YFSETQ.

This clone was observed a few times. The CDR3 sequence: CASSPLGTSTDTQYF. DNA for the CDR3: TGTGCCAGCAGCCCCCTGGGGACTAGCACAGATACGCAGTATTTT. The rearrangement joins TRBV7-2 to TRBJ2-3, with D perhaps TRBD2 (6 bases). The V end lost 5 bases, the J end lost 0 bases, and 12 bases lay between the germline ends. The length of the CDR3 is 15 residues. Looked up from germline, CDR1 is SGHTA and CDR2 is FQGNSA.

The V call is TRBV5-6, the J call TRBJ2-1; 7 nucleotides line up with TRBD2. The CDR3 is 13 residues long. Germline V gene data show CDR1 as SGHDT and CDR2 as YYEEEE. The V and J ends lost 6 bases and 8 bases, in that order; junction bases with no gene match: 8. CDR3 loop: CASISPGGDEQFF. The CDR3 DNA reads TGTGCCAGCATTTCTCCGGGGGGTGATGAGCAGTTCTTC.

V is TRBV5-3 and J is TRBJ1-5; 9 positions agree with TRBD1. TRBV5-3 is classed as an ORF, of uncertain function. The V segment lost 0 bases and the J segment 2 bases; nucleotides outside the gene matches: 9. CDR3 length: 18 amino acids. The CDR3 loop reads CARSLEGKQGAGNQPQHF. CDR3 bases: TGTGCCAGAAGCTTGGAGGGAAAACAGGGGGCTGGCAATCAGCCCCAGCATTTT.

This chain uses TRBV4-3 with TRBJ2-1; TRBD1 aligns across 8 bases. Trimming at V came to 2 bases and at J to 6 bases, leaving 9 bases not matched to a gene. Looked up from germline, CDR1 is LGHNA and CDR2 is YSLEER. The CDR3 runs to 16 residues. The CDR3 coding sequence is TGCGCCAGCAGCCAACAAAGGACAGGGCGGCGCAATGAGCAGTTCTTC. Protein: CASSQQRTGRRNEQFF.

This clone appeared a few times. The chain recombines TRBV29-1 with TRBJ1-1; D unresolved. V dropped 6 bases and J dropped 0 bases, with 14 bases sitting between them. The CDR3 length is 14 residues. In germline, CDR1 is SQVTM, CDR2 ANQGSEA. The CDR3 bases are TGCAGCGTCGAAATAGGGTTCATGAACACTGAAGCTTTCTTT. Its protein is CSVEIGFMNTEAFF. Full variable domain (outside the CDR3, taken from reference TRBV29-1 and TRBJ1-1): SAVISQKPSRDICQRGTSLTIQCQVDSQVTMMFWYRQQPGQSLTLIATANQGSEATYESGFVIDKFPISRPNLTFSTLTVSNMSPEDSSIYLCSVEIGFMNTEAFFGQGTRLTVV.

The J gene is TRBJ2-7, the V gene TRBV19; maybe TRBD1 (6 bases). Germline CDR1 is LNHDA and CDR2 is SQIVND (reference sequence). This CDR3 has 14 amino acids. Trimming left V 5 bases short and J 4 bases short, with 15 bases between. CDR3 nucleotides: TGTGCCAGTAGTGAAGATCACAGGGCGTACGAGCAGTACTTC. Translated: CASSEDHRAYEQYF. Using reference TRBV19 and TRBJ2-7 for the parts outside the CDR3, the full variable domain is DGGITQSPKYLFRKEGQNVTLSCEQNLNHDAMYWYRQDPGQGLRLIYYSQIVNDFQKGDIAEGYSVSREKKESFPLTVTSAQKNPTAFYLCASSEDHRAYEQYFGPGTRLTVT.

This chain links TRBV9 with TRBJ1-2, with D perhaps TRBD1 (5 bases). Germline lookup yields CDR1 SGDLS and CDR2 YYNGEE. CDR3 length: 16 residues. Deletions cut 0 bases from V and 5 bases from J, with 17 bases between. CDR3 residues: CASSVGTGKFSYGYTF. CDR3 sequence (DNA): TGTGCCAGCAGCGTAGGTACAGGCAAATTCTCTTATGGCTACACCTTC.

The V call is TRBV5-4, the J call TRBJ2-7, with D perhaps TRBD1 (6 bases). The germline CDR1 and CDR2 sequences are SGHNT and YYREEE (reference sequence). Trimming removed 0 bases from V and 3 bases from J, with 19 bases in between. CDR3 length equals 17 residues. This CDR3 is CASSLVTGPPLSYEQYF. In DNA, the CDR3 is TGTGCCAGCAGCTTGGTTACAGGGCCACCTTTGAGCTACGAGCAGTACTTC.

This rearrangement joins TRBV28 to TRBJ2-7; TRBD2 matches 8 bases. After removal of 7 bases from V and 4 bases from J, the junction contained 6 bases not matched to a gene. Germline CDR1 reads MDHEN; CDR2 reads SYDVKM. The CDR3 is 13 amino acids. The CDR3 DNA reads as TGTGCCAGCAACAAGGGACTAGGGTACGAGCAGTACTTC. It encodes CASNKGLGYEQYF.

This clone was detected many times. V usage is TRBV21-1 and J usage is TRBJ2-7; the table names TRBD2, a call not compared with the DNA. TRBV21-1 is a listed pseudogene. CDR3 length: 12 residues. CDR3 nucleotide sequence: TGTGCCAGCAGCAACAGGATGCGGGAAGGTAACTTC. Translation: CASSNRMREGNF.

The chain carries TRBV19 and TRBJ2-1; tentative D call: TRBD2 (5 bases). V dropped 3 bases and J dropped 10 bases, with 13 bases sitting between them. Germline V gene data show CDR1 as LNHDA and CDR2 as SQIVND (reference sequence). The CDR3 covers 13 residues. The CDR3 protein is CASSIVGGGEQFF. CDR3 nucleotide sequence: TGTGCCAGTAGTATTGTTGGCGGAGGCGAGCAGTTCTTC.

The chain has TRBV6-6 and TRBJ2-2, with no clear D. The CDR3 extends over 15 amino acids. V gave up 5 bases and J gave up 1 base, with 11 bases separating them. Germline loops: CDR1 MNHNY, CDR2 SVGAGI (reference sequence). In DNA, the CDR3 is TGTGCCAGCAGTCCCTCGGACCGGAACACCGGGGAGCTGTTTTTT. It translates to CASSPSDRNTGELFF.